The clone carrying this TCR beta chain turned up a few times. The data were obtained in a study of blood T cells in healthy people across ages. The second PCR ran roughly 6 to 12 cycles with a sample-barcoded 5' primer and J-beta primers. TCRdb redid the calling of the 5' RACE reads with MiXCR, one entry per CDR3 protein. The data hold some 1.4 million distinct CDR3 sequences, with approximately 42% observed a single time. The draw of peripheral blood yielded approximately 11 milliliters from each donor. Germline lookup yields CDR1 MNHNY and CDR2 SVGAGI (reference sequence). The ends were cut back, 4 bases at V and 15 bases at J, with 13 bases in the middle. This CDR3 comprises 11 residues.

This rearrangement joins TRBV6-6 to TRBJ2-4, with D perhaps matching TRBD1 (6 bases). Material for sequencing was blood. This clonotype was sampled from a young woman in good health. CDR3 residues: CASSLQGNTYF. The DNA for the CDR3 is TGTGCCAGCAGTTTACAGGGAAATACGTACTTC.